This TCR beta chain appears in the sequencing data of a study of T cells in narcolepsy. The V gene's germline CDR1 is SEHNR and CDR2 FQNEAQ (reference sequence). V gave up 5 bases and J gave up 7 bases; unmatched junction bases: 9. This CDR3 has 14 amino acids. The repertoire was sequenced with immunoSEQ multiplex PCR; TCRdb's copy has only in-frame clones and lacks some. The table shows nearly 35,000 clones, with roughly 80% occurring only once. The sample taken for sequencing was memory (CD45RA-) CD4+ T cells from blood. The source of this sequence is a human donor in good health. V usage is TRBV7-9 and J usage is TRBJ2-7; 9 bases match TRBD1. The CDR3 is CASSGDRDMGEQYF. The CDR3 nucleotides are TGTGCCAGCAGCGGGGACAGGGACATGGGGGAGCAGTACTTC.